A selection of T cell receptor beta chains follows, all from one sample in a study of technical replicates of blood from a handful of donors. The method was immunoSEQ multiplex PCR; TCRdb's version includes in-frame clones alone and lacks a portion of them. In the table there are around 77,000 clones, roughly 90% of which are singletons. Sequenced material: T cells isolated from PBMCs. These receptors came from a human donor in good health. Each CDR3 is given with its conserved first and last residue. The D gene is left open where the match is weak.

j_call d_call v_call cdr3_aa cdr3_nt
TRBJ2-7 TRBD1 TRBV2 CASMGGTGSHEQYF TGTGCCAGCATGGGAGGGACAGGGTCCCACGAGCAGTACTTC
TRBJ1-1 - TRBV7-2 CASLGLFAEAFF TGTGCCAGCCTGGGACTCTTCGCTGAAGCTTTCTTT
TRBJ2-1 - TRBV7-3 CASSYSFSSSYNEQFF TGTGCCAGCAGCTACTCCTTCTCGAGCTCCTACAATGAGCAGTTCTTC
TRBJ2-5 - TRBV6-4 CASSRDLQETQYF TGTGCCAGCAGCCGGGACTTACAAGAGACCCAGTACTTC
TRBJ1-2 - TRBV7-8 CASSLGGRASGYTF TGTGCCAGCAGCTTAGGTGGCAGGGCATCCGGCTACACCTTC
TRBJ2-7 - TRBV20-1 CSARGPYEQYF TGCAGTGCTAGAGGGCCCTACGAGCAGTACTTC
TRBJ1-1 - TRBV4-1 CASSQERDGGTEAFF TGCGCCAGCAGCCAAGAACGGGACGGGGGCACTGAAGCTTTCTTT
TRBJ1-5 - TRBV2 CASSRGQGNSNQPQHF TGTGCCAGCAGCAGGGGTCAGGGGAATAGCAATCAGCCCCAGCATTTT
TRBJ1-4 TRBD1 TRBV28 CASRPPAGQGEKLFF TGTGCCAGCAGACCCCCTGCGGGACAGGGAGAAAAACTGTTTTTT
TRBJ2-7 TRBD1 TRBV5-8 CASSLPRGTGLNEQYF TGTGCCAGCAGCTTACCACGGGGGACAGGGCTCAACGAGCAGTACTTC